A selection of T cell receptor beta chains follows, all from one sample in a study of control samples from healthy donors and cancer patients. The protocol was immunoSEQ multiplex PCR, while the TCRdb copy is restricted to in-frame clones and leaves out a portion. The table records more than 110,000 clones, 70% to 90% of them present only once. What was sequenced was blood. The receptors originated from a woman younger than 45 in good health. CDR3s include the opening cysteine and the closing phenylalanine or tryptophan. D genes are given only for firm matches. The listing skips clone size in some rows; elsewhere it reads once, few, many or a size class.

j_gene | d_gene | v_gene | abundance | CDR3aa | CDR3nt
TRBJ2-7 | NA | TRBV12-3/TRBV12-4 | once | CASSWGASYEQYF | TGTGCCAGCAGTTGGGGGGCTTCCTACGAGCAGTACTTC
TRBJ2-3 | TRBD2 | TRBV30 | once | CAWSGLAGLDSSTDTQYF | TGTGCCTGGAGCGGACTAGCGGGTTTGGATTCTAGCACAGATACGCAGTATTTT
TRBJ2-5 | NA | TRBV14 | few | CASSQVPETQYF | TGTGCCAGCAGCCAAGTCCCCGAGACCCAGTACTTC
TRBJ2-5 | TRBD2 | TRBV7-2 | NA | CASSETSGRARETQYF | TGTGCCAGCAGCGAGACTAGCGGGAGGGCCCGTGAGACCCAGTACTTC
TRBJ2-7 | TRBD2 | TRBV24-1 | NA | CATSDPTSGKYEQYF | TGTGCCACCAGTGACCCGACTAGCGGGAAATACGAGCAGTACTTC
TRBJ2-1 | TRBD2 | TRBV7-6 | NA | CASSLEGLDVNEQFF | TGTGCCAGCAGCTTAGAGGGACTAGACGTCAATGAGCAGTTCTTC
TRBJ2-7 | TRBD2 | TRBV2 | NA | CASRGSGRNEQYF | TGTGCCAGCAGAGGTAGCGGGAGAAACGAGCAGTACTTC
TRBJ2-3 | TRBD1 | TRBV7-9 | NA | CASSLGTGMAGGGTDTQYF | TGTGCCAGCAGCTTAGGGACAGGGATGGCCGGCGGGGGCACAGATACGCAGTATTTT
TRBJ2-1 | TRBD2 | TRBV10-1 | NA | CASSESQKAGEAYNEQFF | TGCGCCAGCAGTGAGTCCCAGAAAGCGGGAGAAGCCTACAATGAGCAGTTCTTC
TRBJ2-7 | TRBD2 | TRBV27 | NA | CASRLAGGPGEQYF | TGTGCCAGCAGGCTAGCGGGAGGGCCGGGCGAGCAGTACTTC
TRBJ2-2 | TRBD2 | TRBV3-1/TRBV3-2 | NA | CASSQEQPGLAGAGGELFF | TGTGCCAGCAGCCAAGAACAACCGGGACTAGCGGGAGCTGGCGGGGAGCTGTTTTTT
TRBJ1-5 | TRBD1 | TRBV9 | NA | CASSASGGNNQPQHF | TGTGCCAGCAGCGCCTCAGGGGGGAACAATCAGCCCCAGCATTTT
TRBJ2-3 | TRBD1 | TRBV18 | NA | CASSPSPSVRTGSTQYF | TGTGCCAGCTCACCCTCCCCGAGCGTTAGGACAGGGTCCACGCAGTATTTT
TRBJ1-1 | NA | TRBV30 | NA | CAWRRQMNTEAFF | TGTGCCTGGAGGCGACAGATGAACACTGAAGCTTTCTTT
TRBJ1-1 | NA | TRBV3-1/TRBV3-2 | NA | CASNTPSTRSNTEAFF | TGTGCCAGCAACACCCCTTCGACAAGATCGAACACTGAAGCTTTCTTT
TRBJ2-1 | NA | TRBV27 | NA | CASSLAGTNEQFF | TGTGCCAGCAGTTTGGCAGGGACCAATGAGCAGTTCTTC
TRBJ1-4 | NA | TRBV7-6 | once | CASSPGPGEKLFF | TGTGCCAGCAGCCCCGGACCGGGCGAAAAACTGTTTTTT
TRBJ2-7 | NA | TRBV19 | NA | CASSIGPGSWYEQYF | TGTGCCAGTAGTATAGGCCCGGGGAGTTGGTACGAGCAGTACTTC
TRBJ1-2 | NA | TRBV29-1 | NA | CSVAGSYGYTF | TGCAGCGTTGCCGGGTCTTATGGCTACACCTTC
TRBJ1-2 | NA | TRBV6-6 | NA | CASSGGARAGYGYTF | TGTGCCAGCAGTGGGGGGGCCCGGGCGGGCTATGGCTACACCTTC
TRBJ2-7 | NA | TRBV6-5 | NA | CASKRGEHEQYF | TGTGCCAGCAAGAGGGGGGAGCACGAGCAGTACTTC
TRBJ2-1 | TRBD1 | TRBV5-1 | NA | CASSLEGQGWFNEQFF | TGCGCCAGCAGCTTGGAGGGACAGGGGTGGTTCAATGAGCAGTTCTTC
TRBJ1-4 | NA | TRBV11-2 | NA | CASSLLQGNEKLFF | TGTGCCAGCAGCTTACTACAGGGCAATGAAAAACTGTTTTTT
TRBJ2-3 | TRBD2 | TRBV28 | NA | CASSFGTSGGSTDTQYF | TGTGCCAGCAGTTTCGGGACTAGCGGGGGTAGCACAGATACGCAGTATTTT